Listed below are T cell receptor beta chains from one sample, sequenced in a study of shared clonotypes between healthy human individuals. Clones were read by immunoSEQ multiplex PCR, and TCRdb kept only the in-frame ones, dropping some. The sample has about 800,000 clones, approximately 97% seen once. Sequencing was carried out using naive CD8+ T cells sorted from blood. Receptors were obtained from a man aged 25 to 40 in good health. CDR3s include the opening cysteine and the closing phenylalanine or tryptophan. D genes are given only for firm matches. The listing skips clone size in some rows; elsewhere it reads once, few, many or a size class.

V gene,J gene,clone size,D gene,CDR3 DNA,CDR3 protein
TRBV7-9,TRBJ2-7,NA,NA,TGTGCCAGCAGCTCCGACAGACGGAACGAGCAGTACTTC,CASSSDRRNEQYF
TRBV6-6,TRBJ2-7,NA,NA,TGTGCCAGCAGTTCTCTTTCCGAATCCTACGAGCAGTACTTC,CASSSLSESYEQYF
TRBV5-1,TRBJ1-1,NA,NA,TGCGCCAGCAGCTTGCCAGGGGAGAACACTGAAGCTTTCTTT,CASSLPGENTEAFF
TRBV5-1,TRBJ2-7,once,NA,TGCGCCAGCAGCTTGGCCCTCGGGGAAAAGGGGGAGCAGTACTTC,CASSLALGEKGEQYF
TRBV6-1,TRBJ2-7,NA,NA,TGTGCCACCAAGTACAGGGGGAGGGACGAGCAGTACTTC,CATKYRGRDEQYF
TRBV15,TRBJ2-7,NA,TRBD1,TGTGCCACCAGCAATGACAGGGATACAACCGATTTGTACGAGCAGTACTTC,CATSNDRDTTDLYEQYF
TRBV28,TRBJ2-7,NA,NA,TGTGCCAGTTGTAATCCAATTTTCGAGCAGTACTTC,CASCNPIFEQYF
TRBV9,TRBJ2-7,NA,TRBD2,TGTGCCAGCAGCGTAGAAGGGACTAGCGGCTACGAGCAGTACTTC,CASSVEGTSGYEQYF
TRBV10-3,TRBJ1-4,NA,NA,TGTGCCATCAGTGGATCCGGGGGGGAAAATGAAAAACTGTTTTTT,CAISGSGGENEKLFF
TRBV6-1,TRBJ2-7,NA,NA,TGTGCCAGCAGTCCCGGACCTACCTACGAGCAGTACTTC,CASSPGPTYEQYF
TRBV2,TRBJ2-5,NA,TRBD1,TGTGCCAGCGAAGGGGGCCTGGAGACCCAGTACTTC,CASEGGLETQYF
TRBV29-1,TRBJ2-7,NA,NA,TGCAGCGTTCGTCCGTCATCGGCCTGGGAGCAGTACTTC,CSVRPSSAWEQYF
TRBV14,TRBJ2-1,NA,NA,TGTGCCAGCAGTCAATCGGGAAGTTTATCGCGCAATGAGCAGTTCTTC,CASSQSGSLSRNEQFF
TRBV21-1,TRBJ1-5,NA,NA,TGTGCCAGCAGCAAAGGGACGGTGGGGTCAGATCAGCCCCAGCATTTT,CASSKGTVGSDQPQHF
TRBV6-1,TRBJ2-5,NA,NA,TGTGCCAGCAGGAAAGGAGAGTACCAAGAGACCCAGTACTTC,CASRKGEYQETQYF
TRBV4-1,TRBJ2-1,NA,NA,TGCGCCAGCAGCCAGGGTTACAACGGGGTTGAGCAGTTCTTC,CASSQGYNGVEQFF
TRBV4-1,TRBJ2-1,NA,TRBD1,TGCGCCAGCAGCCAGCGGGACAGGGGGCCGAATGAGCAGTTCTTC,CASSQRDRGPNEQFF
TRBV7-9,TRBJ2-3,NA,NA,TGTGCCAGCAGCAAAAGCCCAGGGGATGGAGCAGATACGCAGTATTTT,CASSKSPGDGADTQYF
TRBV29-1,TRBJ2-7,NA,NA,TGCAGCGTAATAGGGGATCACTACGAGCAGTACTTC,CSVIGDHYEQYF
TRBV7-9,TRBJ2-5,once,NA,TGTGCCAGCAGCTTAGGCGAGGGGAGAGAGACCCAGTACTTC,CASSLGEGRETQYF
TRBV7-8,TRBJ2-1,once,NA,TGTGCCAGCAGCTCCCCACGTGGAGGGCCCGCCTACAATGAGCAGTTCTTC,CASSSPRGGPAYNEQFF
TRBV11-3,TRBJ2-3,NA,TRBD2,TGTGCCAGCAGCTTAGTGCGGGAGCCCGCGTACCATACGCAGTATTTT,CASSLVREPAYHTQYF
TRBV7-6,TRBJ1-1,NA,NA,TGTGCCAGCAGCTTAGGGGGGATGGGGAGCACTGAAGCTTTCTTT,CASSLGGMGSTEAFF
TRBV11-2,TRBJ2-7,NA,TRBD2,TGTGCCAGCAGCTTAGAGTTGGCGGGAGGGACCTACGAGCAGTACTTC,CASSLELAGGTYEQYF
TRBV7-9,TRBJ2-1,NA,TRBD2,TGTGCCAGCAGCTCCCGACTAGCGGGTTCCTACAATGAGCAGTTCTTC,CASSSRLAGSYNEQFF
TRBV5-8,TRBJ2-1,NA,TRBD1,TGTGCCAGCCTCTTGGCCGAGGGCAGGGGGCGCGACAATGAGCAGTTCTTC,CASLLAEGRGRDNEQFF
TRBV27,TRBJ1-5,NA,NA,TGTGCCAGCGGAAAACAGGGTAATCAGCCCCAGCATTTT,CASGKQGNQPQHF
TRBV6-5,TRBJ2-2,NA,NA,TGTGCCAGCAGTTACTCGGCATCCGGGGAGCTGTTTTTT,CASSYSASGELFF
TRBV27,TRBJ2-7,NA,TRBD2,TGTGCCAGCAGGCCGGGACTAGCGGGTTTTACGGAGCAGTACTTC,CASRPGLAGFTEQYF
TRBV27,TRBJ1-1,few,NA,TGTGCCAGCAGTTGGGGGGAGAACACTGAAGCTTTCTTT,CASSWGENTEAFF
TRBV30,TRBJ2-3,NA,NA,TGTGCCTGGACCGACTTTGGGCAGGGACCCGCAGATACGCAGTATTTT,CAWTDFGQGPADTQYF
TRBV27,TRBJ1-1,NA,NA,TGTGCCAGCAGCCTGACAGTGCTGATGAACACTGAAGCTTTCTTT,CASSLTVLMNTEAFF
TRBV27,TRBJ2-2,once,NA,TGTGCCAGCAGTCCGGGGACCGGGGAGCTGTTTTTT,CASSPGTGELFF
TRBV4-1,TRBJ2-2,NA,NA,TGCGCCAGCAGCTCGAGGCAGGGAGCGTCTGGGGAGCTGTTTTTT,CASSSRQGASGELFF
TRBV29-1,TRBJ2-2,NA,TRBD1,TGCAGCGCGGGACAGCCCACCGGGGAGCTGTTTTTT,CSAGQPTGELFF
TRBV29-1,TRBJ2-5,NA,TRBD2,TGCAGCGTTGAGGCTAGCGGGGGGGAGACCCAGTACTTC,CSVEASGGETQYF
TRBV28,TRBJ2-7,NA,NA,TGTGCCAGCAGCCCAGGAGGGGGCGAGCAGTACTTC,CASSPGGGEQYF
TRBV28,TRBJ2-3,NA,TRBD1,TGTGCCAGCACCTCCGGGACAGACAGCACAGATACGCAGTATTTT,CASTSGTDSTDTQYF
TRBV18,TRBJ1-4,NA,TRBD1,TGTGCCAGCTCACCTGGAACCGGGACAGGCTATGAAAAACTGTTTTTT,CASSPGTGTGYEKLFF
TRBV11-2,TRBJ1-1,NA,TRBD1,TGTGCCAGCAGCTTAACGGACAGGGGGCGCCGAGCTTTCTTT,CASSLTDRGRRAFF
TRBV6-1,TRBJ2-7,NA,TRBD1,TGTGCCAGCAGCCTCGGACAGGGAGCCTACGAGCAGTACTTC,CASSLGQGAYEQYF
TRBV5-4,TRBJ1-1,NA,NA,TGTGCCAGCAGCTTCCTTGACGCTGAAGCTTTCTTT,CASSFLDAEAFF
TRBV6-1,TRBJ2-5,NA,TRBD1,TGTGCCAGCAGTGACGGACAGGGACAAGAGACCCAGTACTTC,CASSDGQGQETQYF
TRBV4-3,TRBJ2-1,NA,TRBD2,TGCGCCAGCAGCCAAGATCGGCCTAGCGGGAGTTACGATGAGCAGTTCTTC,CASSQDRPSGSYDEQFF
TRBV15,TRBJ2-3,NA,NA,TGTGCCACGATCACCCCTAGCACAGATACGCAGTATTTT,CATITPSTDTQYF
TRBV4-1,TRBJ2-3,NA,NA,TGCGCCAGCAGCCAAGATCGGGCTACCCGGCCCCCAGATACGCAGTATTTT,CASSQDRATRPPDTQYF
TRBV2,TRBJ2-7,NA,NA,TGTGCCAGCAGTATAAATTACGAGCAGTACTTC,CASSINYEQYF
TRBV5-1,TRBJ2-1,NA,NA,TGCGCCAGCAGCCCCGTGGGGGGCCCCTCCTACAATGAGCAGTTCTTC,CASSPVGGPSYNEQFF
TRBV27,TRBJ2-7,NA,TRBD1,TGTGCCAGCAGTTCGGGACAGGCGAACTCCTACGAGCAGTACTTC,CASSSGQANSYEQYF